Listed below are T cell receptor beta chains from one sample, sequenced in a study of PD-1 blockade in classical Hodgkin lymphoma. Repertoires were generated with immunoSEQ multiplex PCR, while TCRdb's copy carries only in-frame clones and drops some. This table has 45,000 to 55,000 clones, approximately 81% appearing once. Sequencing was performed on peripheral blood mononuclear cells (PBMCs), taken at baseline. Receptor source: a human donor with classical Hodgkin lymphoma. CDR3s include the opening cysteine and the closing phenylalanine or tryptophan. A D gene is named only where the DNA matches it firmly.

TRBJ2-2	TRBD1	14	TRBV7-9	CASSPGTGAWELFF
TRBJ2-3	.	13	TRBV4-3	CASSQEFPGTQYF
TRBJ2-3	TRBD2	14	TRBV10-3	CALAQREGADTQYF
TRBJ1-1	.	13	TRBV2	CASRPFENTEAFF
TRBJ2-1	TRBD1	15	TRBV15	CATSGPGQGAYEQFF
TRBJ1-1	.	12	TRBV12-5	CASTRGNTEAFF
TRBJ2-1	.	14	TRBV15	CATREPTSYNEQFF
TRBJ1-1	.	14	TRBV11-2	CASSSTAGATEAFF
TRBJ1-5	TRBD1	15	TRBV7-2	CASSSGQGLGQPQHF
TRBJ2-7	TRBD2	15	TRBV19	CASRGVAGGAYEQYF
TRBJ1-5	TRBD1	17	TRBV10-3	CAISAGTGGGSNQPQHF
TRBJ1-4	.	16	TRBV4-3	CASSQDRGVLNEKLFF
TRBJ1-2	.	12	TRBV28	CAARAPDYGYTF
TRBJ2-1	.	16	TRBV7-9	CASIRPPLSSYNEQFF
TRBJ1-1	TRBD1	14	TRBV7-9	CASSLGTGSTEAFF
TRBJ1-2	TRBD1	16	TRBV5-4	CASRRGTQGQIYGYTF
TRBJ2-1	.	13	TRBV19	CASTRESYNEQFF
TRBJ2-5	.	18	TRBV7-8	CASSPGLRDIYYPETQYF
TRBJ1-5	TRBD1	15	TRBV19	CASSIGQAGNQPQHF
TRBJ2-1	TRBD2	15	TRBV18	CASSPGSGRVNEQFF
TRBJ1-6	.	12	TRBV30	CAWSVELAPLHF
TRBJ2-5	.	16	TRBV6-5	CASSYSGRVGIETQYF
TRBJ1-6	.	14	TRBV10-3	CAIQRLLDNSPLHF
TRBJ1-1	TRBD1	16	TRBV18	CASSPVGTGLNTEAFF
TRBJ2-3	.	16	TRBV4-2	CASSQGGLANTDTQYF
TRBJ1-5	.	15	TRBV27	CASSLSGGAYQPQHF
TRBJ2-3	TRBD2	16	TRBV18	CASSPVAGVGTDTQYF
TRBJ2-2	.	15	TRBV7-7	CASSPGSANTGELFF
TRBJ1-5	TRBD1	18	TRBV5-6	CASSLATGGVLGDQPQHF
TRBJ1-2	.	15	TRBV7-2	CASSARDTANYGYTF
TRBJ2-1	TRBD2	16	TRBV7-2	CASSLSGTSGYNEQFF
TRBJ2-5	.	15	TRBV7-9	CASSRTSPGEETQYF
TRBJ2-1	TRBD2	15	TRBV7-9	CASSRRRTSGDEQFF
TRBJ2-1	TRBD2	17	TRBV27	CASSLTSGRLSYNEQFF
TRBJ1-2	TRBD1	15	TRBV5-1	CASSFSKDRVYGYTF
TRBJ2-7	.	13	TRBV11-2	CASSFERAYEQYF
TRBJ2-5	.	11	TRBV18	CASSPQETQYF
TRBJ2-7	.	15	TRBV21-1	CASGTGGQGDYEQYF
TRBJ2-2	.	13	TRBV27	CASGPYVTGELFF
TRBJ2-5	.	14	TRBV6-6	CASSSSGGGETQYF
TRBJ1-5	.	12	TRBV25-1	CAAGVGNQPQHF
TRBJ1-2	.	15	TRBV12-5	CASGLAVQGRDGYTF
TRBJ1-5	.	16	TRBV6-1	CASSGTRPALRQPQHF
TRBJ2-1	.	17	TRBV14	CASSHIGSGPPLYEQFF
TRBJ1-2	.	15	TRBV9	CASSPSTGSNYGYTF
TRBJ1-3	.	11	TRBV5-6	CASSMDSLLDF
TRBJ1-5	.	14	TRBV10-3	CAISREYSNQPQHF
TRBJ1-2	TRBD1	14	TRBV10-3	CAIRRGGLDYGYTF
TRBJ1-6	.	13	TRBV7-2	CASSLVRDSPLHF
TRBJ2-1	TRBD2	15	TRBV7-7	CASSLSGSSYNEQFF